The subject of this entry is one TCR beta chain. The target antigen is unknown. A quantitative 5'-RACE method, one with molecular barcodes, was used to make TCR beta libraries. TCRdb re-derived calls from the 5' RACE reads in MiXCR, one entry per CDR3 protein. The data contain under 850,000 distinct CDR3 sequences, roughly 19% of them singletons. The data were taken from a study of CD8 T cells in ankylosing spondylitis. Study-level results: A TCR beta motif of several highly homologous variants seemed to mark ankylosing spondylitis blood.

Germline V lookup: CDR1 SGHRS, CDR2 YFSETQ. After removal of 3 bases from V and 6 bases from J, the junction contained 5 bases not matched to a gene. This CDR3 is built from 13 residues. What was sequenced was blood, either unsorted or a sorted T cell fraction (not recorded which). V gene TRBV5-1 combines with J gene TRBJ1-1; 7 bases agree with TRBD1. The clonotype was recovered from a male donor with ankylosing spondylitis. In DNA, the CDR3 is TGCGCCAGCAGCTGGTACGGGACAGCTGAAGCTTTCTTT. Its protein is CASSWYGTAEAFF.